The following is a TCR beta chain sequence with its context. What it binds is not known. Using RNA template, CDR3s of TCR alpha and beta were amplified with iRepertoire arm-PCR. For one-step reverse transcription and amplification, 100-400 ng of tissue mRNA or PBMC total RNA was used. In TCRdb, the multiplex PCR reads were re-called with MiXCR into one record per CDR3 protein. Found here are 150,000 to 200,000 distinct CDR3 sequences, about 31% of them singletons; the top ten hold roughly 21%. This entry comes from a study of glioma-infiltrating T cells. The study's findings and limits: Only very few CDR3 sequences appeared in both tissue and blood. Gliomas, especially low-grade, showed above-expected tissue-blood divergence; non-neoplastic patients showed below.

Germline trimming cut 5 bases from V and 3 bases from J; bases unmatched to any gene: 6. This CDR3 has 15 residues. Per germline, CDR1 SGHVS and CDR2 FNYEAQ. The chain joins TRBV7-6 to TRBJ2-7, with 11 bases matching TRBD2. The TCR was taken from a human donor with low-grade glioma or glioblastoma, undergoing nonglioma brain surgery, or in good health (not recorded which). Sequencing was done on a sample of glioma tissue, nonneoplastic brain tissue, or PBMCs (not recorded which). CDR3 sequence (DNA): TGTGCCAGCAGCCTTACTAGCGGGAGCTACTACGAGCAGTACTTC. It encodes CASSLTSGSYYEQYF.